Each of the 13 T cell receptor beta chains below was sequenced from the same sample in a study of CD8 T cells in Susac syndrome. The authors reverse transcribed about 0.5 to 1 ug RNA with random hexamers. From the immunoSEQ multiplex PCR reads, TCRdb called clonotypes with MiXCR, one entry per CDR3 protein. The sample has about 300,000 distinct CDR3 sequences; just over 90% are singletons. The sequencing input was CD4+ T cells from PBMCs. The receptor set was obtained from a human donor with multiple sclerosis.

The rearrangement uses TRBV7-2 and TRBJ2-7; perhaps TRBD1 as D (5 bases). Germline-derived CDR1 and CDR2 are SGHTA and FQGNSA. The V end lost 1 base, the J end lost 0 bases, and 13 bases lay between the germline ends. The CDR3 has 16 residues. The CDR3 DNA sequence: TGTGCCAGCAGCTTAGTTGGGGCCCCGAGCTCCTACGAGCAGTACTTC. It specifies CASSLVGAPSSYEQYF. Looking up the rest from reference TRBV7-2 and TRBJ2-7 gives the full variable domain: GAGVSQSPSNKVTEKGKDVELRCDPISGHTALYWYRQSLGQGLEFLIYFQGNSAPDKSGLPSDRFSAERTGGSVSTLTIQRTQQEDSAVYLCASSLVGAPSSYEQYFGPGTRLTVT.

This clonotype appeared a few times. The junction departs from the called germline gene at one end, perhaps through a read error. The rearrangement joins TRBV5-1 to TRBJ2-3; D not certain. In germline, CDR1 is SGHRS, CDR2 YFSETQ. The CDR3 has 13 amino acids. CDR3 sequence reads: CASSLGSTDTQYF. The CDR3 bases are TGTGCCAGCAGCTTGGGCAGCACAGATACGCAGTATTTT.

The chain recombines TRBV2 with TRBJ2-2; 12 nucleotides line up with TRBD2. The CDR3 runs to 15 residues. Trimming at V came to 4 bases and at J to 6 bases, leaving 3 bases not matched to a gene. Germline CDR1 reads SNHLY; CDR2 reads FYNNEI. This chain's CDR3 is CASSVLAGGAGELFF. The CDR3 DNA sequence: TGTGCCAGCAGTGTCCTAGCGGGGGGGGCCGGGGAGCTGTTTTTT.

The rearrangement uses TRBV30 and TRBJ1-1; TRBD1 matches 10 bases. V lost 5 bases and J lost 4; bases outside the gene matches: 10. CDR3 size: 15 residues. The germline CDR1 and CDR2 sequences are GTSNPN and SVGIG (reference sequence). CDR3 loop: CAWAEGQGMITEAFF. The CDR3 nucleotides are TGTGCCTGGGCAGAGGGACAGGGGATGATCACTGAAGCTTTCTTT.

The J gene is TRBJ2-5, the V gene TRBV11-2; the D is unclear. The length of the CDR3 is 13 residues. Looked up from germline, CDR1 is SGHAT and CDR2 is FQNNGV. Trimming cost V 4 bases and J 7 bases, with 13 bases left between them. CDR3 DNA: TGTGCCAGCAGCTCGGATGGGCCGGCGACCCAGTACTTC. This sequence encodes CASSSDGPATQYF.

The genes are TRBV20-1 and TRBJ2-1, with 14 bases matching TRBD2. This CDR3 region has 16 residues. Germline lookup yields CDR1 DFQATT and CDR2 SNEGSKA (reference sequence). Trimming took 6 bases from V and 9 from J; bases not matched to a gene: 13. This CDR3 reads CSALPGLAGVRGEQFF. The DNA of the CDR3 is TGCAGTGCCCTACCGGGACTAGCGGGAGTTAGAGGTGAGCAGTTCTTC.

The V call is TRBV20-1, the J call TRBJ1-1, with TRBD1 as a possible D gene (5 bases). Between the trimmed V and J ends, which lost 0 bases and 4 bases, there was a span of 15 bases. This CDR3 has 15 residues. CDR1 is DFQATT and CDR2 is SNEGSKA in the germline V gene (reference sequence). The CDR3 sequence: CSARDLSRGTTEAFF. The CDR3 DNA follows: TGCAGTGCTAGAGATCTTTCCCGGGGGACCACTGAAGCTTTCTTT.

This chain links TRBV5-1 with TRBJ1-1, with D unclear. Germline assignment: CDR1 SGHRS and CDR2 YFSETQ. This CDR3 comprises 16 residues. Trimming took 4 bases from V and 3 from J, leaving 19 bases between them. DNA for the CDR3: TGCGCCAGCAGCCGCCAGGCGGCTCTACGGGACACTGAAGCTTTCTTT. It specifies CASSRQAALRDTEAFF.

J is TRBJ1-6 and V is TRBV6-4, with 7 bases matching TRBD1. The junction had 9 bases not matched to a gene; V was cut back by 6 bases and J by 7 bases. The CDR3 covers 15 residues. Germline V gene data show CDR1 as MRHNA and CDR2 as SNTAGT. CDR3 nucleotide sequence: TGTGCCAGCAGCGCAGTCCCGGGACAGAATTCACCCCTCCACTTT. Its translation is CASSAVPGQNSPLHF.

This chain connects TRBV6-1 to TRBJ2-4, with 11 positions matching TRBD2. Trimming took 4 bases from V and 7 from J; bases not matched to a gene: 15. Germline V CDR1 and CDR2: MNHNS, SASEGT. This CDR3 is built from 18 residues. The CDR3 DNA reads TGTGCCAGCAGTGGACCCCCCAGCCTATTAGCGGGGGGGAACATTCAGTACTTC. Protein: CASSGPPSLLAGGNIQYF.

The CDR3 spells CASSFRLAGVRETQYF. Written as DNA, the CDR3 is TGTGCCAGCAGCTTCAGACTAGCGGGAGTACGGGAGACCCAGTACTTC. The chain has TRBV7-8 and TRBJ2-5, with 12 nucleotides matching TRBD2. The CDR3 is made up of 16 amino acids. The V gene's germline CDR1 is SGHVS and CDR2 FQNEAQ. V shed 3 bases, J shed 5 bases, and the junction held 7 bases outside the gene matches.

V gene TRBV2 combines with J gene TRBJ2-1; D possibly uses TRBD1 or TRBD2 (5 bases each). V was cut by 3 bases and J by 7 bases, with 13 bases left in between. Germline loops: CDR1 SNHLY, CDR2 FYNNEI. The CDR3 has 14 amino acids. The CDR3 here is CASSDGVRGNEQFF. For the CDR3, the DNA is TGTGCCAGCAGTGACGGGGTTAGGGGAAATGAGCAGTTCTTC.

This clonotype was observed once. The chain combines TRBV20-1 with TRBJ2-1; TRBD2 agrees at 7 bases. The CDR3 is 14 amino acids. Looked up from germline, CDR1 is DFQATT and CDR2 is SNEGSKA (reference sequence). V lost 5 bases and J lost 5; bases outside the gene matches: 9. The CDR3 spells CSAEGRAKDNEQFF. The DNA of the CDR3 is TGCAGTGCTGAAGGGAGGGCCAAGGACAATGAGCAGTTCTTC.